This is a list of T cell receptor beta chains from one sample in a study of identical twins. TCRdb analysed the 5' RACE reads with MiXCR anew, one entry per CDR3 protein. The sample consists of 1.5 million to 2 million distinct CDR3 sequences, less than 40% of them appearing once. The sample taken for sequencing was cord blood. These TCRs come from a newborn girl in good health. The CDR3 runs from the conserved cysteine through the conserved F or W. The D gene is left open where the match is weak. For some rows the clone size is stated as once, few or many, or as a class when expanded; others skip it.

cdr3_aa: CASSTGTSGRAYNEQFF
cdr3_nt: TGCGCCAGCAGCACCGGGACTAGCGGGAGGGCCTACAATGAGCAGTTCTTC
v_call: TRBV5-1
j_call: TRBJ2-1
clone_size: .
d_call: TRBD2

cdr3_aa: CASSELTSDTQYF
cdr3_nt: TGTGCCAGCAGTGAATTGACGTCTGATACGCAGTATTTT
v_call: TRBV25-1
j_call: TRBJ2-3
clone_size: .
d_call: .

cdr3_aa: CASSLFFTSGNNNEQFF
cdr3_nt: TGTGCCAGCAGCCTATTTTTTACGAGCGGGAACAACAATGAGCAGTTCTTC
v_call: TRBV5-5
j_call: TRBJ2-1
clone_size: .
d_call: TRBD2

cdr3_aa: CASSQDPYDSDGYTF
cdr3_nt: TGTGCCAGCAGCCAAGACCCCTATGACAGCGATGGCTACACCTTC
v_call: TRBV4-2
j_call: TRBJ1-2
clone_size: .
d_call: .

cdr3_aa: CASSQDGDRDNEQFF
cdr3_nt: TGTGCCAGCAGCCAAGACGGGGACAGGGACAATGAGCAGTTCTTC
v_call: TRBV4-2
j_call: TRBJ2-1
clone_size: few
d_call: TRBD1

cdr3_aa: CASSLPPTGVTGELFF
cdr3_nt: TGTGCCAGCAGCTTACCACCGACAGGGGTAACCGGGGAGCTGTTTTTT
v_call: TRBV11-2
j_call: TRBJ2-2
clone_size: .
d_call: TRBD1

cdr3_aa: CSAKGLANYNEQFF
cdr3_nt: TGCAGTGCCAAAGGACTAGCGAACTACAATGAGCAGTTCTTC
v_call: TRBV20-1
j_call: TRBJ2-1
clone_size: few
d_call: TRBD2

cdr3_aa: CASSYMPTYEQYF
cdr3_nt: TGTGCCAGCAGTTACATGCCCACCTACGAGCAGTACTTC
v_call: TRBV6-5
j_call: TRBJ2-7
clone_size: .
d_call: .

cdr3_aa: CASSQGRQGNSYEQYF
cdr3_nt: TGCGCCAGCAGCCAAGGCCGACAGGGGAACTCCTACGAGCAGTACTTC
v_call: TRBV4-1
j_call: TRBJ2-7
clone_size: .
d_call: TRBD1

cdr3_aa: CASSRGQGALSTDTQYF
cdr3_nt: TGTGCCAGCAGCCGAGGACAGGGGGCTCTAAGCACAGATACGCAGTATTTT
v_call: TRBV7-9
j_call: TRBJ2-3
clone_size: .
d_call: TRBD1

cdr3_aa: CATRTSGGRVQETQYF
cdr3_nt: TGTGCCACTCGGACTAGCGGGGGCAGAGTTCAAGAGACCCAGTACTTC
v_call: TRBV5-4
j_call: TRBJ2-5
clone_size: .
d_call: TRBD2

cdr3_aa: CASSLPMFRDSSYEQYF
cdr3_nt: TGTGCCAGCAGTTTACCGATGTTCCGGGACAGCTCCTACGAGCAGTACTTC
v_call: TRBV28
j_call: TRBJ2-7
clone_size: few
d_call: TRBD1

cdr3_aa: CASSYVGGVSYEQYF
cdr3_nt: TGTGCCAGCAGTTACGTTGGGGGAGTGAGTTACGAGCAGTACTTC
v_call: TRBV6-5
j_call: TRBJ2-7
clone_size: many
d_call: .

cdr3_aa: CASSFHGTDTQYF
cdr3_nt: TGTGCCAGCAGTTTTCATGGGACAGATACGCAGTATTTT
v_call: TRBV27
j_call: TRBJ2-3
clone_size: .
d_call: .

cdr3_aa: CASSQRLAGGSSYNEQFF
cdr3_nt: TGTGCCAGCAGCCAGCGACTAGCGGGGGGTAGCTCCTACAATGAGCAGTTCTTC
v_call: TRBV7-9
j_call: TRBJ2-1
clone_size: .
d_call: TRBD2

cdr3_aa: CASRPSAEDNEQFF
cdr3_nt: TGTGCCAGTAGGCCTTCGGCAGAGGACAATGAGCAGTTCTTC
v_call: TRBV12-3/TRBV12-4
j_call: TRBJ2-1
clone_size: .
d_call: .

cdr3_aa: CASSQVTGVYEQYF
cdr3_nt: TGTGCCAGCAGCCAAGTGACAGGGGTCTACGAGCAGTACTTC
v_call: TRBV4-2
j_call: TRBJ2-7
clone_size: .
d_call: TRBD1

cdr3_aa: CASSLGARTDMQYF
cdr3_nt: TGTGCCAGCAGCTTAGGGGCGCGCACAGATATGCAGTATTTT
v_call: TRBV7-2
j_call: TRBJ2-3
clone_size: .
d_call: .

cdr3_aa: CAISGSTSYNEQFF
cdr3_nt: TGTGCCATCAGTGGGTCGACTAGCTACAATGAGCAGTTCTTC
v_call: TRBV10-3
j_call: TRBJ2-1
clone_size: .
d_call: .

cdr3_aa: CARQGANEQFF
cdr3_nt: TGTGCCAGACAGGGGGCGAATGAGCAGTTCTTC
v_call: TRBV7-9
j_call: TRBJ2-1
clone_size: .
d_call: TRBD1

cdr3_aa: CSVEESTEAFF
cdr3_nt: TGCAGCGTCGAGGAGAGCACTGAAGCTTTCTTT
v_call: TRBV29-1
j_call: TRBJ1-1
clone_size: .
d_call: .

cdr3_aa: CASISRGNYGYTF
cdr3_nt: TGTGCCAGCATCTCGAGGGGGAACTATGGCTACACCTTC
v_call: TRBV6-1
j_call: TRBJ1-2
clone_size: .
d_call: .

cdr3_aa: CSASGTSGRFSAYEQFF
cdr3_nt: TGCAGTGCTAGTGGGACTAGCGGGAGATTTAGCGCCTACGAGCAGTTCTTC
v_call: TRBV20-1
j_call: TRBJ2-1
clone_size: .
d_call: TRBD2

cdr3_aa: CSARVGDRENTEAFF
cdr3_nt: TGCAGTGCTAGAGTAGGGGACAGGGAGAACACTGAAGCTTTCTTT
v_call: TRBV20-1
j_call: TRBJ1-1
clone_size: .
d_call: TRBD1

cdr3_aa: CASSQASGGRDTQYF
cdr3_nt: TGTGCCAGCAGCCAAGCTAGCGGTGGTCGAGATACGCAGTATTTT
v_call: TRBV4-2
j_call: TRBJ2-3
clone_size: .
d_call: TRBD2

cdr3_aa: CASSPGRLPTDTQYF
cdr3_nt: TGTGCTAGCAGCCCTGGGAGACTACCCACAGATACGCAGTATTTT
v_call: TRBV7-7
j_call: TRBJ2-3
clone_size: .
d_call: .

cdr3_aa: CASSRTAVNTEAFF
cdr3_nt: TGTGCCAGCAGCCGGACAGCTGTGAACACTGAAGCTTTCTTT
v_call: TRBV7-9
j_call: TRBJ1-1
clone_size: .
d_call: .